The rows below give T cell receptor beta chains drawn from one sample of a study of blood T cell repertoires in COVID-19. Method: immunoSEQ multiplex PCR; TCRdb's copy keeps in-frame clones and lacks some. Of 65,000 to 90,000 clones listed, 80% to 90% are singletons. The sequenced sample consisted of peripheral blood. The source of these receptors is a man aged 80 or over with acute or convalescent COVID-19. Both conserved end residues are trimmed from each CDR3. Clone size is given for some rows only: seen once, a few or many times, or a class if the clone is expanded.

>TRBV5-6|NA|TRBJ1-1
ASSLVPSLNTEAF
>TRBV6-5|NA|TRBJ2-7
ASRVQQRNYEQY
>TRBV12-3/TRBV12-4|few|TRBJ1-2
ASTVGGSYGYT
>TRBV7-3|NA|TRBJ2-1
ASSSGTGRYNEQF
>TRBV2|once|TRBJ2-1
ASRRRSGGPNEQF
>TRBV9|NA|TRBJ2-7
ASSDNYEQY
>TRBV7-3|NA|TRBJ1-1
ASSPMRDTEAF
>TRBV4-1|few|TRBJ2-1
ASSQAGQGLYEQF
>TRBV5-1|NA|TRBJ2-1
ASSLTGETNEQF
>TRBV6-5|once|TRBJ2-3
ASSFRTGHTDTQY
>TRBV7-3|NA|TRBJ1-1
ASSLWERTEAF
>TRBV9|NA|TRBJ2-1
ASSEGTSGLSYNEQF
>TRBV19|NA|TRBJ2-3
ASSSGGTSGITDTQY
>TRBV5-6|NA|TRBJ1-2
ASSPQGMGGYT
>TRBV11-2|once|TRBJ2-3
ASSLAAGGIPDTQY
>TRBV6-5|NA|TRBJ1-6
ASSYGQGVNSPLH
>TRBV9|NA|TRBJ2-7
ASSVPGQGEQY
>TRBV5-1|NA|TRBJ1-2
ASSLAGNYGYT
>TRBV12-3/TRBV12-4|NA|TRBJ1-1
ASNLGGNTEAF
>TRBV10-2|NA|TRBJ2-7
ASRDTTPYEQY
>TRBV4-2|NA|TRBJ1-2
ASSQAEQGEYGYT
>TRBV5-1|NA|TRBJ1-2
ASSPTNYGYT
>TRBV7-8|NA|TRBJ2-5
ASSLITGRQQTQY
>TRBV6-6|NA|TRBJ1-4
ASSAGQGVGEKLF
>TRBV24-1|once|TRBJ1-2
ATSDSADSFLYGYT
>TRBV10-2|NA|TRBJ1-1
ASSGSTGNTEAF
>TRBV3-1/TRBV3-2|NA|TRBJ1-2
ASSPSVNYGYT
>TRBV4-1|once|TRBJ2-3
ASQLASGGFTDTQY
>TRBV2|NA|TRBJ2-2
ASLRTSGSVTGELF
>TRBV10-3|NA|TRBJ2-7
AISAVFGSYEQY
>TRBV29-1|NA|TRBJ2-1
SVLTGGTQYNEQF
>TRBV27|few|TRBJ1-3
ASSGQSSGNTIY
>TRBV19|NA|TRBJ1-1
ASSIGPGVNTEAF
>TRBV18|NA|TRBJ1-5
ASSAGVNGNQPQH
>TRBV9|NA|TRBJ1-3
ASSVAGHAASGNTIY
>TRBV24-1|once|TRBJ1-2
ATSGIQGGKDYYGYT
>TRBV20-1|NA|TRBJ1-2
SASSRSWAYGYT
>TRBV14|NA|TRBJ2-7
ASSQDPATSWYSYEQY
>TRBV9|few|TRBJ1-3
ASSVDNSGNTIY
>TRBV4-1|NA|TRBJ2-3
ASSLRTSGGSQDTQY
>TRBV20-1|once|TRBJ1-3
SASSGTGRSGNTIY
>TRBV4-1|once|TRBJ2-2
ASSTGTANTGELF
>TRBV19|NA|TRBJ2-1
ASSIKGGFSGPSYNEQF
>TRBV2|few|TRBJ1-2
ASSEGPGGGYT
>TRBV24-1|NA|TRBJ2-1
ATSDLPGLAGVTSEQF
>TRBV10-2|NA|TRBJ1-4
ASSEWGQGSGKLF